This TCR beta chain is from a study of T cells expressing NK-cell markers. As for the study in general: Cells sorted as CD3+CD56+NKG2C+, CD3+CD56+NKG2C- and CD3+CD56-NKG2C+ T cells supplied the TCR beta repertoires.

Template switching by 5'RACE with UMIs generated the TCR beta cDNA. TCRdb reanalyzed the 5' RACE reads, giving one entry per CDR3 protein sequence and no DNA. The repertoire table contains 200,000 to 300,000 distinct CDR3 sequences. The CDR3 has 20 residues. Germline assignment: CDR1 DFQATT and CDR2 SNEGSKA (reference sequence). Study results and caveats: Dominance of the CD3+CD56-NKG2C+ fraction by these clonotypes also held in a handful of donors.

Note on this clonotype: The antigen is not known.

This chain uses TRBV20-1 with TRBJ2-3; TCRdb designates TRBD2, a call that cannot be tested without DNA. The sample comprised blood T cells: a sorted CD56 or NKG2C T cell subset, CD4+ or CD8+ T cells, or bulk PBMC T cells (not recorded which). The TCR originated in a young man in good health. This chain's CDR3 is CSARGVSGLAGDEMTDTQYF.